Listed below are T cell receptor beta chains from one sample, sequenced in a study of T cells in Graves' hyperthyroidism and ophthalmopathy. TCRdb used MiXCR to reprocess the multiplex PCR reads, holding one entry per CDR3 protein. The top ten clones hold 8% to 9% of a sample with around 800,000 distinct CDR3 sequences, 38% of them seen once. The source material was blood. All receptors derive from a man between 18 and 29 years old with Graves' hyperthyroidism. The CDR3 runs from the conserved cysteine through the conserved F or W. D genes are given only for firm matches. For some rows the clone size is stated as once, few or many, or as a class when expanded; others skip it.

TGTGCCAGCACCCTCGGACAAACGGGAGCTTTCTTT	CASTLGQTGAFF	TRBV12-3/TRBV12-4	-	-	TRBJ1-1
TGCAGTGCTAGTTCTGCGGGGTTGAACACTGAAGCTTTCTTT	CSASSAGLNTEAFF	TRBV20-1	-	-	TRBJ1-1
TGTGCCACCAGCAGAGATCAAGCGGGCATAACCTACGAGCAGTACTTC	CATSRDQAGITYEQYF	TRBV15	-	-	TRBJ2-7
TGTGCCAGCAGCCGGGACAGGGGAAATCGGGGCAATCAGCCCCAGCATTTT	CASSRDRGNRGNQPQHF	TRBV10-3	TRBD1	-	TRBJ1-5
TGTGCCAGCAGCCCCCTGAGACAGCCTGTCTATGGCTACACCTTC	CASSPLRQPVYGYTF	TRBV6-5	-	many	TRBJ1-2
TGCAGCGTCCCGAGGGGGGCAGGGGTTGGCTACACCTTC	CSVPRGAGVGYTF	TRBV29-1	-	-	TRBJ1-2
TGTGCCAGCAGTTATGTAGCGACAGGCCACGGCTACACCTTC	CASSYVATGHGYTF	TRBV12-3/TRBV12-4	-	few	TRBJ1-2
TGTGCCAGCAGCCAAGAGGAAGCGGGGGAGCGGTATTTT	CASSQEEAGERYF	TRBV7-2	TRBD2	once	TRBJ2-3
TGTGCCACCAGCAGCGAAGGGGCCTCCGAGCAGTACTTC	CATSSEGASEQYF	TRBV15	-	-	TRBJ2-7
TGTGCCACCAGCAGCCACGTCGGAGGGTCAGCTTTCTTT	CATSSHVGGSAFF	TRBV15	-	many	TRBJ1-1
TGCAGTGCCACGAAGAGGAGCGGGGGCCAAGAGACCCAGTACTTC	CSATKRSGGQETQYF	TRBV20-1	TRBD2	few	TRBJ2-5
TGCAGCGTCCGAACGGGGGCCGGGGCCAACGTCCTGACTTTC	CSVRTGAGANVLTF	TRBV29-1	-	-	TRBJ2-6
TGTGCCAGCAGTAAAGGGGGGCACCAAGAGACCCAGTACTTC	CASSKGGHQETQYF	TRBV2	-	-	TRBJ2-5
TGTGCCAGCAGCGCCGGGACAGGGGGCATCGGAGAGACCCAGTACTTC	CASSAGTGGIGETQYF	TRBV2	TRBD1	-	TRBJ2-5
TGCAGTGCTAGAGCTTTTGAGTACGAGCAGTACTTC	CSARAFEYEQYF	TRBV20-1	-	many	TRBJ2-7
TGCGCCAGCAGCTTGGACAGGGTTAACTATGGCTACACCTTC	CASSLDRVNYGYTF	TRBV5-1	-	many	TRBJ1-2
TGTGCCAGCAGCCATACAGGGTCCTTAGGCACTGAAGCTTTCTTT	CASSHTGSLGTEAFF	TRBV7-6	-	-	TRBJ1-1
TGTGCCAGCAGCCAACAGCGGGGAAAACCCGGCGAGACCCAGTACTTC	CASSQQRGKPGETQYF	TRBV14	TRBD2	once	TRBJ2-5
TGTGCCAGCAACGAGGTCACCAACCAAGAGACCCAGTACTTC	CASNEVTNQETQYF	TRBV6-6	-	few	TRBJ2-5
TGCAGCGCCTACGAGGGGACAGACTCCTACGAGCAGTACTTC	CSAYEGTDSYEQYF	TRBV29-1	TRBD1	many	TRBJ2-7
TGCGCCAGCAGCACCGGGCCCCAGAACACTGAAGCTTTCTTT	CASSTGPQNTEAFF	TRBV5-1	-	-	TRBJ1-1
TGTGCCAGCAGCCCCCAAAGAAACTATGGCTACACCTTC	CASSPQRNYGYTF	TRBV2	-	many	TRBJ1-2
TGTGCCACCGAAGACAGTTACCAAGAGACCCAGTACTTC	CATEDSYQETQYF	TRBV24-1	-	many	TRBJ2-5
TGTGCCATCGGTGGGACAAGCACCGGGGAGCTGTTTTTT	CAIGGTSTGELFF	TRBV10-3	-	many	TRBJ2-2
TGCAGTGAGCCAGACAGGGCTTATGGCTACACCTTC	CSEPDRAYGYTF	TRBV29-1	TRBD1	-	TRBJ1-2
TGCAGTGCCAAGGACCGGGCCTACGAGCAGTACTTC	CSAKDRAYEQYF	TRBV20-1	-	many	TRBJ2-7
TGCGCCAGCAGCTTGGTGGTAGACGAAAAACTGTTTTTT	CASSLVVDEKLFF	TRBV5-1	-	-	TRBJ1-4